This T cell receptor beta chain was sequenced during a study of blood T cells in healthy people across ages. Study-wide results and caveats: Estimated diversity across one million T cells was deemed an underestimate. Roughly linear age-related decline in beta diversity appeared, significant by age approximately 43. More naive CD4+ cells and higher diversity marked long-lived donors relative to aged donors.

Each sample provided at least 5 micrograms of extracted total RNA. Combining a sample-barcoded 5' primer with a J-beta primer mix, a second PCR ran for about 7 to 11 cycles. TCRdb analysed the 5' RACE reads with MiXCR anew, one entry per CDR3 protein. This table has 920,000 or so distinct CDR3 sequences, 45% appearing once. Trimming took 8 bases from V and 2 from J; bases not matched to a gene: 6. The CDR3 covers 13 residues. CDR1 is MDHEN, CDR2 SYDVKM, per germline. Remarks on this clonotype: Its antigen remains unidentified.

The sequence was obtained from a woman in her fifties or sixties in good health. The chain carries TRBV28 and TRBJ2-7; 7 positions agree with TRBD1. Source material: blood. The CDR3 DNA sequence: TGTGCCAGCGCGAGACAGGGAACCTACGAGCAGTACTTC. Its protein product is CASARQGTYEQYF. The full variable domain, with the rest looked up from reference TRBV28 and TRBJ2-7, is DVKVTQSSRYLVKRTGEKVFLECVQDMDHENMFWYRQDPGLGLRLIYFSYDVKMKEKGDIPEGYSVSREKKERFSLILESASTNQTSMYLCASARQGTYEQYFGPGTRLTVT.